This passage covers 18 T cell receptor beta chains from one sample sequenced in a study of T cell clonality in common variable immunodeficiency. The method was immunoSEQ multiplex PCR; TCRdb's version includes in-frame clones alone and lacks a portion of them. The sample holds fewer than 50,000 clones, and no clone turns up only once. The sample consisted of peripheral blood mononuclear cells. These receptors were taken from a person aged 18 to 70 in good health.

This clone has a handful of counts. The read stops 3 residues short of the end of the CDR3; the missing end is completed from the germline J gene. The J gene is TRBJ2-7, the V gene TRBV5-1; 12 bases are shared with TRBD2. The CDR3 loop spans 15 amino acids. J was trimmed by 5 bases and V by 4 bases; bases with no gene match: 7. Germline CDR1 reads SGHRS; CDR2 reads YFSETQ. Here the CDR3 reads CASSPWTSGMHEQYF. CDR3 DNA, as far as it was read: TGCGCCAGCAGCCCCTGGACTAGCGGGATGCACGAG.

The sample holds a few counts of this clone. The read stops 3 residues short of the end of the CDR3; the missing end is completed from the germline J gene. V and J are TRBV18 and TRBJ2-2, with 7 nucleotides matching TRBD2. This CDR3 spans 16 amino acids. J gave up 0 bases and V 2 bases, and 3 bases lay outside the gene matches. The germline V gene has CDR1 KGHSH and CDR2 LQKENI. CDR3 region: CASSPLAGPNTGELFF. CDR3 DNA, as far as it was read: TGTGCCAGCTCACCATTAGCGGGTCCGAACACCGGGGAG.

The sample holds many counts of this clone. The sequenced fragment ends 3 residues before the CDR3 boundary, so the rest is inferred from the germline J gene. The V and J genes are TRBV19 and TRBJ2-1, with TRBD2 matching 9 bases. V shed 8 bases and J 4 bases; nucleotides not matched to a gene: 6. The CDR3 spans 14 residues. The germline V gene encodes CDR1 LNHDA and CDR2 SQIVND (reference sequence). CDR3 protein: CASLAGESYNEQFF. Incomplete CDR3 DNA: TGTGCCAGTTTAGCGGGAGAGTCTTACAATGAG. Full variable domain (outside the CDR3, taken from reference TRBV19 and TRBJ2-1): DGGITQSPKYLFRKEGQNVTLSCEQNLNHDAMYWYRQDPGQGLRLIYYSQIVNDFQKGDIAEGYSVSREKKESFPLTVTSAQKNPTAFYLCASLAGESYNEQFFGPGTRLTVL.

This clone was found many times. CDR3 in amino acids: CASSFFQTGETQYF. Partial CDR3 DNA: TGTGCCAGCAGTTTTTTCCAGACGGGAGAGACC. This chain connects TRBV28 to TRBJ2-5; D remains unclear. The read comes to an end 3 residues before the CDR3 does, leaving the germline J gene to fill in the end. This CDR3 comprises 14 residues. V was cut by 3 bases and J by 4 bases, with 12 bases left in between. Germline CDR1 reads MDHEN; CDR2 reads SYDVKM.

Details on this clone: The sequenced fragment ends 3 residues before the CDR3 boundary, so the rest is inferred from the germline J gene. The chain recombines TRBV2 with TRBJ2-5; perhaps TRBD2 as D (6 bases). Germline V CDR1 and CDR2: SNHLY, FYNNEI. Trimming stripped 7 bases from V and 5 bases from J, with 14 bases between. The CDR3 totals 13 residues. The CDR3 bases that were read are TGTGCCAGCACCTCGGGGGTCTATGAGACC. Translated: CASTSGVYET. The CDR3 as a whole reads CASTSGVYETQYF.

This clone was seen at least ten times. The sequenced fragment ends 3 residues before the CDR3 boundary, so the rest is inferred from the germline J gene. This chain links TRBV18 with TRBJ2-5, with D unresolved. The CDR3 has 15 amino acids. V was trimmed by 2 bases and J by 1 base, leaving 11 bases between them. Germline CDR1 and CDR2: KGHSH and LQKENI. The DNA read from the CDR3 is TGTGCCAGCTCACCAGGTCGGGTGGTCCAAGAGACC. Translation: CASSPGRVVQET. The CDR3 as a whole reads CASSPGRVVQETQYF.

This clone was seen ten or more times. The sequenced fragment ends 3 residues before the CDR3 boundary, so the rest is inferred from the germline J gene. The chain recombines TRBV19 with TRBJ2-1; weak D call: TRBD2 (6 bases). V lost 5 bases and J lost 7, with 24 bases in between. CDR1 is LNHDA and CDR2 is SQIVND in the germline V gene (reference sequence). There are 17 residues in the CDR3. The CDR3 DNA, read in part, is TGTGCCAGTAGTTCATCCCCCGGGGGTCGGTTAGGAAATGAG. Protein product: CASSSSPGGRLGNE. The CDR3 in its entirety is CASSSSPGGRLGNEQFF.

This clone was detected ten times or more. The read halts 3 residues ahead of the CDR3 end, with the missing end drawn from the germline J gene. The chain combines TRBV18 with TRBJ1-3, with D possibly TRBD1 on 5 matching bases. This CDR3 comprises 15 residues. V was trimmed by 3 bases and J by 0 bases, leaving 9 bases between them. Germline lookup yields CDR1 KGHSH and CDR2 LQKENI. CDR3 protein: CASSPGGNSGNTIYF. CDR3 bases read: TGTGCCAGCTCACCTGGGGGGAACTCTGGAAACACC. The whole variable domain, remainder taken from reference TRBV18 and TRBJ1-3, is NAGVMQNPRHLVRRRGQEARLRCSPMKGHSHVYWYRQLPEEGLKFMVYLQKENIIDESGMPKERFSAEFPKEGPSILRIQQVVRGDSAAYFCASSPGGNSGNTIYFGEGSWLTVV.

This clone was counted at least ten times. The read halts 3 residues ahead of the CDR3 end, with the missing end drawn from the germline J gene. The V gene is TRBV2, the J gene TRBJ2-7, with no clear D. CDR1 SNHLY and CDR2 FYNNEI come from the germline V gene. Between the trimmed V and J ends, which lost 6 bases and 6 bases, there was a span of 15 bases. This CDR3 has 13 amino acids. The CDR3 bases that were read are TGTGCCAGCAGATTATCTATTAGTGGCGAG. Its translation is CASRLSISGE. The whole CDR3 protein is CASRLSISGEQYF.

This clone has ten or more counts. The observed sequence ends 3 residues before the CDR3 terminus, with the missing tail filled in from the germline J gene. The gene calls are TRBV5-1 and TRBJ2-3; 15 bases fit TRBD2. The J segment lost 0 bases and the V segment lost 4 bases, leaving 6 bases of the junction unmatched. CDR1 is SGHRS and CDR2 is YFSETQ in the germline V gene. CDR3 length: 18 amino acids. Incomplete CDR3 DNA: TGCGCCAGCAGCACCGGACTAGCGGGAGGGCCGAGCACAGATACG. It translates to CASSTGLAGGPSTDT. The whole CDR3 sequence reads CASSTGLAGGPSTDTQYF. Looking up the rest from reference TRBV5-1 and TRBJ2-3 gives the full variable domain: KAGVTQTPRYLIKTRGQQVTLSCSPISGHRSVSWYQQTPGQGLQFLFEYFSETQRNKGNFPGRFSGRQFSNSRSEMNVSTLELGDSALYLCASSTGLAGGPSTDTQYFGPGTRLTVL.

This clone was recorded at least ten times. The CDR3 is CASSVTGGSGELFF. The CDR3 DNA, read in part, is TGTGCCAGCAGCGTGACAGGGGGCTCCGGGGAG. V usage is TRBV5-4 and J usage is TRBJ2-2; 10 bases are shared with TRBD1. Read sequence stops 3 residues before the CDR3 end, and the germline J gene provides the missing end. Trimming removed 4 bases from V and 6 bases from J; junction bases left unmatched: 3. The CDR3 is 14 amino acids. In germline, CDR1 is SGHNT, CDR2 YYREEE (reference sequence).

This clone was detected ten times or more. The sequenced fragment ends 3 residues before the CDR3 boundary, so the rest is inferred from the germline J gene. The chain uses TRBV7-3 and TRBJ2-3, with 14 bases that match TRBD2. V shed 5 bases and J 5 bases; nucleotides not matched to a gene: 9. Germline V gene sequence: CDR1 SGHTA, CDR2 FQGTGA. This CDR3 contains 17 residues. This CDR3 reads CASSQGAGLAGVDTQYF. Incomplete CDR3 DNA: TGTGCCAGCAGCCAAGGGGCGGGACTAGCGGGAGTAGATACG.

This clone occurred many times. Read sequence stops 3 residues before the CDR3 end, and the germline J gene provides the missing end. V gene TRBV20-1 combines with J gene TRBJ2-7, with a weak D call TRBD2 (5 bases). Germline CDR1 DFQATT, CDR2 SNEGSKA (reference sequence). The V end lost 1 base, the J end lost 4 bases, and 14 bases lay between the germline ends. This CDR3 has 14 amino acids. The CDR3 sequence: CSARVPGLVYEQYF. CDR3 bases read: TGCAGTGCTAGAGTACCCGGACTGGTTTACGAG.

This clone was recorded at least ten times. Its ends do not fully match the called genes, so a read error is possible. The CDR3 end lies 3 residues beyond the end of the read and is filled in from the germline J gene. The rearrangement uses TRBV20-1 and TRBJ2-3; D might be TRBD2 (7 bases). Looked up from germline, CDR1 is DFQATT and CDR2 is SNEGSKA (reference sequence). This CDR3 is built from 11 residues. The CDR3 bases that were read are TGCAGTGCCAGAGGGGGGGAGACG. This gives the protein CSARGGET. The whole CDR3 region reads CSARGGETQYF.

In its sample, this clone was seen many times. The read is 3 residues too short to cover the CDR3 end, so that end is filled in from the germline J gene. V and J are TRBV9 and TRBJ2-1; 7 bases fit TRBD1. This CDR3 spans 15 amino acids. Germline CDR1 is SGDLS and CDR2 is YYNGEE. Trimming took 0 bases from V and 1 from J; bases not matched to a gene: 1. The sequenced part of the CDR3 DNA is TGTGCCAGCAGCGTAGGACAGGGTTCCTACAATGAG. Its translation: CASSVGQGSYNE. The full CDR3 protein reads CASSVGQGSYNEQFF.

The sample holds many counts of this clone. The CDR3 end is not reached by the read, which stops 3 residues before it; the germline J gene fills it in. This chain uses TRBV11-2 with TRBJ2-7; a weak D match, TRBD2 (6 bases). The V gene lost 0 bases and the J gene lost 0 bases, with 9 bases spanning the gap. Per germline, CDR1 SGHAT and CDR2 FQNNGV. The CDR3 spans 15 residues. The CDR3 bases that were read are TGTGCCAGCAGCTTAGAGCTAGCGAGCTCCTACGAG. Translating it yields CASSLELASSYE. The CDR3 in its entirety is CASSLELASSYEQYF.

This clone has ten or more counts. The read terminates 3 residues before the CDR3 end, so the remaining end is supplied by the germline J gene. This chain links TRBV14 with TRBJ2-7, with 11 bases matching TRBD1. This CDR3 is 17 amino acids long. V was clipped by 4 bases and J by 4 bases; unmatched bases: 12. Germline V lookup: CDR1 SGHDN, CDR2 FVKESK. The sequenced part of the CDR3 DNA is TGTGCCAGCAGCCCCTCCGTTCCCGGGACAGGGGGATACGAG. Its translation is CASSPSVPGTGGYE. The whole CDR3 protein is CASSPSVPGTGGYEQYF.

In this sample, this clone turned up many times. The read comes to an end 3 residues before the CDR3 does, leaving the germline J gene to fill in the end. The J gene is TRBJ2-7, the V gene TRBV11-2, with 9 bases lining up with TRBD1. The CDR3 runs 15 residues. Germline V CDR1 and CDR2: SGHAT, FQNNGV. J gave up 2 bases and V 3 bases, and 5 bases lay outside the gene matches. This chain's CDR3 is CASSLRRDRAYEQYF. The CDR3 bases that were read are TGTGCCAGCAGCTTGCGCCGGGACAGGGCCTACGAG.